Listed here is a single T cell receptor (beta chain). This specimen comes from a study of blood T cell repertoires in COVID-19. Study-wide background: PBMCs, B-cell-depleted T cells, or T cells were the source of the cDNA or gDNA that made up the material.

Authors' analysis steps: Scientists estimated how many nucleated cells there were by amplifying reference gene primers. Profiled with immunoSEQ multiplex PCR; TCRdb holds only in-frame clones, not every one. Clone size and the V and J calls come from that table; the DNA yielded D and trimming. The sample yields 130,000 to 150,000 clones, approximately 88% seen once. Between the trimmed V and J ends, which lost 0 bases and 0 bases, there was a span of 9 bases. The germline V gene encodes CDR1 KGHSY and CDR2 FQNENV. This CDR3 has 16 amino acids. This TCR came from a woman in her 50s with acute or convalescent COVID-19. V and J are TRBV16 and TRBJ1-5; unclear D gene. Specimen: peripheral blood. CDR3 protein: CASSQSQPYSNQPQHF. The CDR3, as DNA: TGTGCCAGCAGCCAATCACAGCCATATAGCAATCAGCCCCAGCATTTT. The full variable domain, completed using reference TRBV16 and TRBJ1-5, is GEEVAQTPKHLVRGEGQKAKLYCAPIKGHSYVFWYQQVLKNEFKFLISFQNENVFDETGMPKERFSAKCLPNSPCSLEIQATKLEDSAVYFCASSQSQPYSNQPQHFGDGTRLSIL.